This TCR beta chain was captured by sequencing in a study of blood T cells in healthy people across ages. About this clonotype itself: Its antigen is currently unknown.

Peripheral blood was drawn, approximately 9.5 milliliters per donor. Findings and caveats of the study: Per million T cells, the diversity of TCR beta decreased roughly linearly as age advanced.

V dropped 6 bases and J dropped 4 bases, with 21 bases sitting between them. The CDR3 contains 16 residues. CDR1 and CDR2 from the germline V gene are MDHEN and SYDVKM. Together with a sample-barcoded 5' primer, a J-beta primer mix was included in a second PCR lasting about 7 to 12 cycles. Sequencing of every sample gave 3 million or more CDR3-containing paired-end reads. TCRdb itself ran the 5' RACE reads through MiXCR, one entry per CDR3 protein. The sample shows some 1.6 million distinct CDR3 sequences, approximately 32% of them seen only once. Sequenced input: blood. The clonotype comes from a woman in her twenties or thirties in good health. The V and J genes are TRBV28 and TRBJ1-1; D not certain. CDR3 sequence reads: CASSIPDGPMGTEAFF. The CDR3 nucleotides read TGTGCCAGCAGCATACCGGACGGTCCCATGGGCACTGAAGCTTTCTTT. Full variable domain (outside the CDR3, taken from reference TRBV28 and TRBJ1-1): DVKVTQSSRYLVKRTGEKVFLECVQDMDHENMFWYRQDPGLGLRLIYFSYDVKMKEKGDIPEGYSVSREKKERFSLILESASTNQTSMYLCASSIPDGPMGTEAFFGQGTRLTVV.